A selection of T cell receptor beta chains follows, all from one sample in a study of CD8 T cells in ankylosing spondylitis. Using its own MiXCR run on the 5' RACE reads, TCRdb lists one record per CDR3 protein. The sample holds 350,000 to 400,000 distinct CDR3 sequences, 20% to 25% seen once. Material for sequencing was blood, either unsorted or a sorted T cell fraction (not recorded which). The receptor set was obtained from a male donor with ankylosing spondylitis or in good health (not recorded which). Both conserved end residues are part of each CDR3. D genes are given only for firm matches. Size tells how often a clone was seen (once, few, many) or the class of an expanded clone, and some rows leave it out.

D gene: TRBD2
V gene: TRBV9
J gene: TRBJ2-1
clone size: .
CDR3 DNA: TGTGCCAGCAGCCCCCAGTTAGCGGGGGGGTACGGTGAGCAGTTCTTC
CDR3 protein: CASSPQLAGGYGEQFF

D gene: TRBD2
V gene: TRBV4-2
J gene: TRBJ2-7
clone size: few
CDR3 DNA: TGTGCCAGCAGCCAAGAAGCGGGGTTAAATTCCTACGAGCAGTACTTC
CDR3 protein: CASSQEAGLNSYEQYF

D gene: .
V gene: TRBV4-2
J gene: TRBJ2-2
clone size: .
CDR3 DNA: TGTGCCAGCAGCCAAGATATGGGGGAGATAACCGGGGAGCTGTTTTTT
CDR3 protein: CASSQDMGEITGELFF

D gene: .
V gene: TRBV7-3
J gene: TRBJ2-1
clone size: .
CDR3 DNA: TGTGCCAGCAGCTTAGTACAGGGTCTCCACAATGAGCAGTTCTTC
CDR3 protein: CASSLVQGLHNEQFF

D gene: .
V gene: TRBV7-9
J gene: TRBJ1-1
clone size: .
CDR3 DNA: TGTGCCAGCAGCTTGGACGCGAACACTGAAGCTTTCTTT
CDR3 protein: CASSLDANTEAFF

D gene: TRBD1
V gene: TRBV9
J gene: TRBJ1-1
clone size: .
CDR3 DNA: TGTGCCAGCAGCGTACAGGGGGGGACTGAAGCTTTCTTT
CDR3 protein: CASSVQGGTEAFF

D gene: .
V gene: TRBV7-8
J gene: TRBJ2-7
clone size: .
CDR3 DNA: TGTGCCAGCAGCTCCGTCTGGTCAGGCACCTCCTACGAGCAGTACTTC
CDR3 protein: CASSSVWSGTSYEQYF

D gene: .
V gene: TRBV20-1
J gene: TRBJ2-3
clone size: .
CDR3 DNA: TGCAGTGCTAGGTCGAGCGGGCGCACAGATACGCAGTATTTT
CDR3 protein: CSARSSGRTDTQYF

D gene: .
V gene: TRBV6-6
J gene: TRBJ2-7
clone size: .
CDR3 DNA: TGTGCCAGCAGTCATACAGGTTCCTACGAGCAGTACTTC
CDR3 protein: CASSHTGSYEQYF

D gene: .
V gene: TRBV27
J gene: TRBJ2-3
clone size: few
CDR3 DNA: TGTGCCAGCAGTCCAGGGTGGGGGGCTACAGATACGCAGTATTTT
CDR3 protein: CASSPGWGATDTQYF

D gene: TRBD1
V gene: TRBV10-3
J gene: TRBJ2-7
clone size: few
CDR3 DNA: TGTGCCATCGGGGCAGGGACAGGGGGCTCCTACGAGCAGTACTTC
CDR3 protein: CAIGAGTGGSYEQYF

D gene: TRBD1
V gene: TRBV12-3/TRBV12-4
J gene: TRBJ2-7
clone size: few
CDR3 DNA: TGTGCCAGCACCACGGGGGGACAGGGAGGCGAGCAGTACTTC
CDR3 protein: CASTTGGQGGEQYF

D gene: .
V gene: TRBV7-6
J gene: TRBJ2-7
clone size: few
CDR3 DNA: TGTGCCAGCAGCGCCGAAATAACCCACGAGCAGTACTTC
CDR3 protein: CASSAEITHEQYF

D gene: .
V gene: TRBV12-3/TRBV12-4
J gene: TRBJ1-2
clone size: .
CDR3 DNA: TGTGCCAGCAGTTTGCCCGGGCTGGACTATGGCTACACCTTC
CDR3 protein: CASSLPGLDYGYTF

D gene: TRBD2
V gene: TRBV28
J gene: TRBJ2-5
clone size: .
CDR3 DNA: TGTGCCAGCAGTCACGGGACTAGCGGGGTAGCGCTTCACCGAGAGACCCAGTACTTC
CDR3 protein: CASSHGTSGVALHRETQYF

D gene: .
V gene: TRBV28
J gene: TRBJ2-5
clone size: .
CDR3 DNA: TGTGCCAGCAGTTTAAACCGGGGGCCTGTGGTTGAGGAGACCCAGTACTTC
CDR3 protein: CASSLNRGPVVEETQYF

D gene: .
V gene: TRBV7-2
J gene: TRBJ2-7
clone size: .
CDR3 DNA: TGTGCCAGCAGCTTAGCGGGAATGGGCTACGAGCAGTACTTC
CDR3 protein: CASSLAGMGYEQYF

D gene: .
V gene: TRBV21-1
J gene: TRBJ2-3
clone size: few
CDR3 DNA: TGTGCCAGCAGCAAAGTTCTAGGGGGAGGGGATACGCAGTATTTT
CDR3 protein: CASSKVLGGGDTQYF

D gene: .
V gene: TRBV29-1
J gene: TRBJ2-2
clone size: few
CDR3 DNA: TGCAGCGTTGTACACCAGGACACCGGGGAGCTGTTTTTT
CDR3 protein: CSVVHQDTGELFF

D gene: .
V gene: TRBV12-3/TRBV12-4
J gene: TRBJ2-5
clone size: many
CDR3 DNA: TGTGCCAGCCGCGGTGTCCAAGAGACCCAGTACTTC
CDR3 protein: CASRGVQETQYF

D gene: TRBD2
V gene: TRBV6-1
J gene: TRBJ2-5
clone size: .
CDR3 DNA: TGTGCCAGCAGCCCTAGCGGGGGGTTGGAGACCCAGTACTTC
CDR3 protein: CASSPSGGLETQYF

D gene: .
V gene: TRBV29-1
J gene: TRBJ2-7
clone size: few
CDR3 DNA: TGCAGCGTTGAAGGGGACCGGTACGAGCAGTACTTC
CDR3 protein: CSVEGDRYEQYF

D gene: .
V gene: TRBV6-2/TRBV6-3
J gene: TRBJ1-1
clone size: .
CDR3 DNA: TGTGCCAGCAGTTACCTGAATTTAGAAGCTTTCTTT
CDR3 protein: CASSYLNLEAFF

D gene: TRBD2
V gene: TRBV7-9
J gene: TRBJ2-1
clone size: .
CDR3 DNA: TGTGCCAGCACTAGCGGCTACAATGAGCAGTTCTTC
CDR3 protein: CASTSGYNEQFF

D gene: TRBD2
V gene: TRBV30
J gene: TRBJ2-2
clone size: .
CDR3 DNA: TGTGCCTGGAGTGTACTTCGGACTAGCGGGGGAGGAATCACCGGGGAGCTGTTTTTT
CDR3 protein: CAWSVLRTSGGGITGELFF

D gene: .
V gene: TRBV6-5
J gene: TRBJ2-5
clone size: .
CDR3 DNA: TGTGCCAGCAGTTACTCGATCGAGGACCAAGAGACCCAGTACTTC
CDR3 protein: CASSYSIEDQETQYF

D gene: .
V gene: TRBV20-1
J gene: TRBJ1-1
clone size: .
CDR3 DNA: TGCAGTGCCCAGGAGGGGGACACTGAAGCTTTCTTT
CDR3 protein: CSAQEGDTEAFF

D gene: TRBD2
V gene: TRBV4-1
J gene: TRBJ2-1
clone size: .
CDR3 DNA: TGCGCCAGCAGCCAACAAAGGGTAGGGACTAGCTCCTACAATGAGCAGTTCTTC
CDR3 protein: CASSQQRVGTSSYNEQFF

D gene: .
V gene: TRBV3-1
J gene: TRBJ2-3
clone size: .
CDR3 DNA: TGTGCCAGCAGCCAAGTTCGAAGGCCGACAGATACGCAGTATTTT
CDR3 protein: CASSQVRRPTDTQYF

D gene: .
V gene: TRBV7-3
J gene: TRBJ1-3
clone size: .
CDR3 DNA: TGTGCCAGCAGCCAACTGGGTCTTAGAAACACCATATATTTT
CDR3 protein: CASSQLGLRNTIYF

D gene: .
V gene: TRBV12-3/TRBV12-4
J gene: TRBJ2-5
clone size: many
CDR3 DNA: TGTGCCAGCAGTTTACGTGGCTACCAAGAGACCCAGTACTTC
CDR3 protein: CASSLRGYQETQYF

D gene: .
V gene: TRBV5-1
J gene: TRBJ2-5
clone size: few
CDR3 DNA: TGCGCCAGCACCTACACCGGAGAGACCCAGTACTTC
CDR3 protein: CASTYTGETQYF

D gene: .
V gene: TRBV7-9
J gene: TRBJ2-7
clone size: .
CDR3 DNA: TGTGCCAGCAGCGACGGAGGGTTTACGTTCTACGAGCAGTACTTC
CDR3 protein: CASSDGGFTFYEQYF

D gene: TRBD2
V gene: TRBV5-1
J gene: TRBJ2-3
clone size: few
CDR3 DNA: TGCGCCAGCAGCTCCAGATGGACTAGCGTGGGGTCAGATACGCAGTATTTT
CDR3 protein: CASSSRWTSVGSDTQYF

D gene: TRBD1
V gene: TRBV2
J gene: TRBJ2-7
clone size: .
CDR3 DNA: TGTGCCAGCAGCGGACAGGGGCTCGAGCAGTACTTC
CDR3 protein: CASSGQGLEQYF

D gene: .
V gene: TRBV24-1
J gene: TRBJ2-2
clone size: .
CDR3 DNA: TGTGCCACCAGTGACCTGTACACCGGGGAGCTGTTTTTT
CDR3 protein: CATSDLYTGELFF

D gene: .
V gene: TRBV21-1
J gene: TRBJ2-2
clone size: few
CDR3 DNA: TGTGCCAGTCCTTGGCAGAGACTCGTCACCGGGGAGCTGTTTTTT
CDR3 protein: CASPWQRLVTGELFF

D gene: .
V gene: TRBV5-5
J gene: TRBJ2-3
clone size: once
CDR3 DNA: TGTGCCAGCAGCCCCGGGATAGGGGCAGATACGCAGTATTTT
CDR3 protein: CASSPGIGADTQYF

D gene: TRBD1
V gene: TRBV20-1
J gene: TRBJ2-7
clone size: .
CDR3 DNA: TGCAGTGCTAGAGAGTGGTACAGGGGGGACGAGCAGTACTTC
CDR3 protein: CSAREWYRGDEQYF

D gene: .
V gene: TRBV4-2
J gene: TRBJ2-7
clone size: few
CDR3 DNA: TGTGCCAGCAGCCAAGTAAGAGGGGGTGAAGGAACCTACGAGCAGTACTTC
CDR3 protein: CASSQVRGGEGTYEQYF

D gene: .
V gene: TRBV29-1
J gene: TRBJ2-2
clone size: many
CDR3 DNA: TGCAGCGTTGAAGATCCCGATGCCGGGGAGCTGTTTTTT
CDR3 protein: CSVEDPDAGELFF

D gene: .
V gene: TRBV29-1
J gene: TRBJ2-3
clone size: few
CDR3 DNA: TGCAGCGTTGAAGACCGGACTCATAGCACAGATACGCAGTATTTT
CDR3 protein: CSVEDRTHSTDTQYF

D gene: .
V gene: TRBV7-9
J gene: TRBJ1-1
clone size: .
CDR3 DNA: TGTGCCAGCAGCTTAAGTTACACTGAAGCTTTCTTT
CDR3 protein: CASSLSYTEAFF

D gene: .
V gene: TRBV11-2
J gene: TRBJ1-5
clone size: .
CDR3 DNA: TGTGCCAGCAGCTTAGATCTGGGAGGGCAGCCCCAGCATTTT
CDR3 protein: CASSLDLGGQPQHF

D gene: .
V gene: TRBV21-1
J gene: TRBJ2-2
clone size: .
CDR3 DNA: TGTGCCAGCAGCAAAACAGGGGATTTGAACACCGGGGAGCTGTTTTTT
CDR3 protein: CASSKTGDLNTGELFF

D gene: .
V gene: TRBV4-2
J gene: TRBJ2-4
clone size: .
CDR3 DNA: TGTGCCAGCAGTCAGAGGGGGGGAGAAAACATTCAGTACTTC
CDR3 protein: CASSQRGGENIQYF

D gene: .
V gene: TRBV10-1
J gene: TRBJ1-5
clone size: .
CDR3 DNA: TGCGCCAGCAGTGGACAGAGACTTAGCAATCAGCCCCAGCATTTT
CDR3 protein: CASSGQRLSNQPQHF

D gene: TRBD2
V gene: TRBV10-3
J gene: TRBJ2-3
clone size: .
CDR3 DNA: TGTGCCACCAAGGACGCGCTAGCGGGGTTATCGGATACGCAGTATTTT
CDR3 protein: CATKDALAGLSDTQYF

D gene: .
V gene: TRBV6-1
J gene: TRBJ2-3
clone size: few
CDR3 DNA: TGTGCCAGCGGCCCGGGCGAGGGGCGACCCCACACTGATACGCAGTATTTT
CDR3 protein: CASGPGEGRPHTDTQYF

D gene: .
V gene: TRBV2
J gene: TRBJ2-2
clone size: .
CDR3 DNA: TGTGCCAGCAGAGGGATCGGGGAGCTGTTTTTT
CDR3 protein: CASRGIGELFF